This TCR beta chain came from a study of blood T cell repertoires in COVID-19. Original processing methods: Estimates of nucleated cell counts were drawn from the amplification of reference gene primers. Libraries were prepared by immunoSEQ multiplex PCR; TCRdb keeps only in-frame clonotypes and omits some of them. V and J calls and clone size are as listed in that table; D and trimming were resolved from the DNA. The profile shows around 280,000 clones, around 86% of them singletons. Germline CDR1 MDHEN, CDR2 SYDVKM. The CDR3 extends over 16 amino acids. Trimming pared 6 bases from V and 5 bases from J, leaving 20 bases between.

The V and J genes are TRBV28 and TRBJ2-1, with D possibly being TRBD1 (6 bases). The source of this sequence is a woman in her 30s who had recovered from COVID-19. The sequenced sample consisted of peripheral blood. The CDR3 nucleotides are TGTGCCAGCAGGGTAGAACAGGGTTTAGGGGACAATGAGCAGTTCTTC. Translating gives CASRVEQGLGDNEQFF.